The 32 T cell receptor beta chains below were found in one sample sequenced in a study of blood T cells in healthy people across ages. Using a J-beta primer mix together with a sample-barcoded 5' primer, a second PCR was run for about 7 to 12 cycles. MiXCR was run by TCRdb on the 5' RACE reads, yielding one entry per CDR3 protein. This sample has some 560,000 distinct CDR3 sequences, with 27% found just once. These records were also assigned to another study, of T cells of mothers and their children.

Sequences were obtained from blood. The receptor set was obtained from a boy aged 2 to 9 in good health.

This clonotype was observed once. The J gene is TRBJ2-3, the V gene TRBV7-9; TRBD2 aligns across 12 bases. J gave up 0 bases and V 2 bases, and 6 bases lay outside the gene matches. Germline V lookup: CDR1 SEHNR, CDR2 FQNEAQ (reference sequence). The CDR3 is 18 amino acids. The chain's CDR3 is CASSLPPGTSGSTDTQYF. The CDR3 DNA reads as TGTGCCAGCAGCTTACCCCCCGGGACTAGCGGGAGCACAGATACGCAGTATTTT.

This chain joins TRBV20-1 and TRBJ1-1; a possible D gene is TRBD1 (5 bases). CDR3 length equals 12 residues. CDR1 and CDR2 from the germline V gene are DFQATT and SNEGSKA (reference sequence). CDR3 loop: CMGRSVNTEAFF. The CDR3, as DNA: TGCATGGGACGCTCGGTGAACACTGAAGCTTTCTTT.

The J gene is TRBJ2-1, the V gene TRBV12-3 or TRBV12-4, with 7 bases lining up with TRBD1. V trimming: 3 bases; J trimming: 6 bases; junction bases outside the gene matches: 8. The CDR3 is 15 amino acids. The CDR3 nucleotides read TGTGCCAGCAGTTTCGAAGGGGGCGCCGGCAATGAGCAGTTCTTC. Its protein is CASSFEGGAGNEQFF.

The V and J genes are TRBV2 and TRBJ2-7, with D tentatively TRBD1 (5 bases). The CDR3 is 11 residues long. V was clipped by 6 bases and J by 4 bases, with 7 bases between them. The germline V gene has CDR1 SNHLY and CDR2 FYNNEI. CDR3 DNA: TGTGCCAGCAGGGGGCAGTACGAGCAGTACTTC. It codes for CASRGQYEQYF.

This chain uses TRBV6-2 or TRBV6-3 with TRBJ2-3; TRBD2 might be the D (5 bases). This CDR3 has 15 amino acids. Germline loops: CDR1 MNHEY, CDR2 SVGEGT. Between the trimmed V and J ends, which lost 6 bases and 1 base, there was a span of 14 bases. The CDR3 reads CASSSSGRRTDTQYF. The CDR3 DNA reads TGTGCCAGCAGCTCATCGGGGAGACGCACAGATACGCAGTATTTT.

V and J are TRBV12-3 or TRBV12-4 and TRBJ2-3; 7 nucleotides agree with TRBD1. V trimming: 7 bases; J trimming: 4 bases; junction bases outside the gene matches: 11. The CDR3 runs to 15 residues. The CDR3 DNA reads TGTGCCAGCAATCGACAGGGTGTTTATCCAGATACGCAGTATTTT. Its protein product is CASNRQGVYPDTQYF.

In its sample, this clonotype was seen many times. This rearrangement joins TRBV9 to TRBJ1-5; D not certain. In germline, CDR1 is SGDLS, CDR2 YYNGEE. The CDR3 spans 15 residues. The V and J ends lost 0 bases and 0 bases respectively, with 7 bases between them. This CDR3 is CASSVAGDSNQPQHF. CDR3 coding DNA: TGTGCCAGCAGCGTAGCTGGGGATAGCAATCAGCCCCAGCATTTT. The complete variable domain, with remaining parts taken from reference TRBV9 and TRBJ1-5, reads DSGVTQTPKHLITATGQRVTLRCSPRSGDLSVYWYQQSLDQGLQFLIQYYNGEERAKGNILERFSAQQFPDLHSELNLSSLELGDSALYFCASSVAGDSNQPQHFGDGTRLSIL.

The rearrangement links TRBV12-3 or TRBV12-4 to TRBJ2-7; no reliable D call. The CDR3 sequence is 14 residues long. V was shortened by 1 base and J by 3 bases, with 10 bases between the two germline ends. This CDR3 is CASSLGDPGYEQYF. CDR3 in DNA: TGTGCCAGCAGTTTAGGGGATCCTGGCTACGAGCAGTACTTC.

V and J are TRBV12-5 and TRBJ2-7; TRBD2 aligns across 8 bases. The ends lost 7 bases at V and 1 base at J; junction bases unmatched: 0. The germline gives CDR1 LGHNT, CDR2 FRNRAP. CDR3 length: 12 residues. CDR3 amino acids: CASAGGSYEQYF. CDR3 sequence (DNA): TGTGCTAGTGCGGGGGGGTCCTACGAGCAGTACTTC.

DNA of the CDR3: TGTGCCAGCAGTCGGCGGACAGGGGCTGCGACTAATGAAAAACTGTTTTTT. This translates into CASSRRTGAATNEKLFF. The chain combines TRBV2 with TRBJ1-4, with 9 bases fitting TRBD1. The CDR3 sequence is 17 residues long. The germline CDR1 and CDR2 sequences are SNHLY and FYNNEI. The trim removed 5 bases at V and 2 bases at J, leaving 9 bases unmatched.

This clonotype was counted between two and nine times. The chain has TRBV7-2 and TRBJ1-2; tentative D call: TRBD1 (5 bases). Germline V CDR1 and CDR2: SGHTA, FQGNSA. The V end lost 7 bases, the J end lost 4 bases, and 16 bases lay between the germline ends. This CDR3 region has 14 residues. The CDR3 nucleotides read TGTGCCAGCAAGAGAGATGTGAGGGGCTATGGCTACACCTTC. Translated, it gives CASKRDVRGYGYTF. Together with reference TRBV7-2 and TRBJ1-2, the CDR3 gives the full variable domain: GAGVSQSPSNKVTEKGKDVELRCDPISGHTALYWYRQSLGQGLEFLIYFQGNSAPDKSGLPSDRFSAERTGGSVSTLTIQRTQQEDSAVYLCASKRDVRGYGYTFGSGTRLTVV.

This clonotype has just a few counts. The junction and the germline gene differ at one end; a read error may be behind it. The chain recombines TRBV7-2 with TRBJ1-1; D remains unclear. The CDR3 consists of 13 residues. Germline CDR1 and CDR2: SGHTA and FQGNSA. For the CDR3, the DNA is TGTGCCAGCAACTTAGGCAGCTTGGGTGAAGCTTTCTTT. Translating gives CASNLGSLGEAFF.

This clonotype was detected only a few times. The chain links TRBV11-3 to TRBJ2-1, with D unresolved. Germline CDR1 is SGHNT and CDR2 is YENEEA. V was trimmed by 1 base and J by 6 bases, leaving 10 bases between them. This CDR3 is 14 amino acids long. CDR3: CASSLAFGSNEQFF. CDR3 sequence (DNA): TGTGCCAGCAGCTTAGCCTTTGGGTCCAATGAGCAGTTCTTC.

The CDR3 loop reads CASSWDILFTGELFF. CDR3 coding DNA: TGTGCCAGCAGCTGGGACATTCTATTCACCGGGGAGCTGTTTTTT. J is TRBJ2-2 and V is TRBV5-5; tentative D call: TRBD1 (6 bases). This CDR3 contains 15 residues. Looked up from germline, CDR1 is SGHKS and CDR2 is YYEKEE (reference sequence). Deletions cut 3 bases from V and 4 bases from J, with 13 bases between.

This rearrangement joins TRBV12-3 or TRBV12-4 to TRBJ2-6, with D perhaps given as TRBD1 or TRBD2 (5 bases each). The CDR3 contains 17 residues. Trimming left V 6 bases short and J 0 bases short, with 15 bases between. In DNA, the CDR3 is TGTGCCAGCAGCCCGGGACCGGAGAGCTCTGGGGCCAACGTCCTGACTTTC. Translating it yields CASSPGPESSGANVLTF.

The chain joins TRBV6-1 to TRBJ2-3; D uncertain. CDR1 is MNHNS and CDR2 is SASEGT in the germline V gene. The CDR3 has 14 residues. Between the trimmed V and J ends, which lost 7 bases and 3 bases, there was a span of 14 bases. The CDR3 spells CASTRNLGTDTQYF. The DNA of the CDR3 is TGTGCCAGCACCCGGAATTTGGGGACAGATACGCAGTATTTT.

Worth noting for this clonotype: This sequence may be a read error, since a much larger clone differs from it by one base. The CDR3 sequence is CASGYSYGEGGETQYF. DNA of the CDR3: TGTGCCAGCGGTTACTCATACGGGGAAGGGGGAGAGACCCAGTACTTC. This chain uses TRBV6-5 with TRBJ2-5, with a tentative D call TRBD1 (6 bases). The CDR3 sequence is 16 residues long. Germline V gene data show CDR1 as MNHEY and CDR2 as SVGAGI.

This clonotype showed up just once. This chain joins TRBV28 and TRBJ2-7; D call uncertain. The V end was cut by 6 bases, the J end by 2 bases, with 11 bases between. The CDR3 runs 13 residues. CDR1 and CDR2 (germline): MDHEN, SYDVKM. As DNA, the CDR3 is TGTGCCAGCAGCCCACAGAGCCCCTACGAGCAGTACTTC. It translates to CASSPQSPYEQYF.

J is TRBJ1-2 and V is TRBV20-1, with 9 bases matching TRBD1. V gave up 6 bases and J gave up 4 bases; unmatched junction bases: 6. Germline CDR1 DFQATT, CDR2 SNEGSKA (reference sequence). The CDR3 runs to 13 residues. CDR3 in DNA: TGCAGTGCCGACGACAGGGGGGTCTATGGCTACACCTTC. This codes for CSADDRGVYGYTF.

The chain combines TRBV10-3 with TRBJ2-7; D is possibly TRBD2 (5 bases). Germline assignment: CDR1 ENHRY and CDR2 SYGVKD. The V gene lost 4 bases and the J gene lost 2 bases, with 12 bases spanning the gap. This CDR3 spans 14 amino acids. The CDR3 reads CAISVSAAPYEQYF. The CDR3 bases are TGTGCCATCAGTGTGTCAGCGGCTCCCTACGAGCAGTACTTC.

The chain carries TRBV15 and TRBJ1-2; unclear D gene. The CDR3 extends over 14 amino acids. The germline V and J ends were trimmed by 0 bases and 8 bases, with 13 bases remaining between them. Germline values: CDR1 LNHNV, CDR2 YYDKDF (reference sequence). CDR3 DNA sequence: TGTGCCACCAGCAGAGAGGGAGCCGGTGCGGGCTACACCTTC. It yields the protein CATSREGAGAGYTF. Complete variable domain (other parts from reference TRBV15 and TRBJ1-2): DAMVIQNPRYQVTQFGKPVTLSCSQTLNHNVMYWYQQKSSQAPKLLFHYYDKDFNNEADTPDNFQSRRPNTSFCFLDIRSPGLGDTAMYLCATSREGAGAGYTFGSGTRLTVV.

This clonotype was recorded a few times. This chain links TRBV12-3 or TRBV12-4 with TRBJ1-1; D may be TRBD1 (6 bases). V gave up 4 bases and J gave up 4 bases, with 19 bases separating them. The CDR3 runs to 16 residues. Written as DNA, the CDR3 is TGTGCCAGCAGTTCACACCGGGACAAGGTTATCACTGAAGCTTTCTTT. Amino acids: CASSSHRDKVITEAFF.

The chain links TRBV6-2 or TRBV6-3 to TRBJ2-5; D gene ambiguous. The CDR3 has 14 amino acids. CDR1 is MNHEY, CDR2 SVGEGT, per germline. The V gene lost 2 bases and the J gene lost 0 bases, with 7 bases spanning the gap. CDR3 nucleotides: TGTGCCAGCAGTTACGAAGAGTACCAAGAGACCCAGTACTTC. This translates into CASSYEEYQETQYF.

This chain links TRBV20-1 with TRBJ2-7; tentatively, D is TRBD1 (6 bases). The germline V and J ends were trimmed by 4 bases and 5 bases, with 18 bases remaining between them. Germline CDR1 DFQATT, CDR2 SNEGSKA (reference sequence). The CDR3 is made up of 14 amino acids. The CDR3 DNA is TGCAGTGCTACGGACAGCGAAGGGATCCACGAGCAGTACTTC. Amino acid sequence: CSATDSEGIHEQYF.

This clonotype has a count of ten or more. Compared with germline, one end of the junction differs, possibly owing to a read error. The chain combines TRBV7-7 with TRBJ1-2, with D perhaps matching TRBD1 (5 bases). The CDR3 contains 14 residues. CDR1 and CDR2 from the germline V gene are SSHAT and FNYEAQ (reference sequence). The CDR3 reads CASSLATANYGYTF. In DNA, the CDR3 is TGTGCTAGCAGCTTAGCGACAGCTAACTATGGCTACACCTTC. Looking up the rest from reference TRBV7-7 and TRBJ1-2 gives the full variable domain: GAGVSQSPRYKVTKRGQDVTLRCDPISSHATLYWYQQALGQGPEFLTYFNYEAQPDKSGLPSDRFSAERPEGSISTLTIQRTEQRDSAMYRCASSLATANYGYTFGSGTRLTVV.

This chain connects TRBV6-2 or TRBV6-3 to TRBJ2-3; D call uncertain. Germline CDR1 MNHEY, CDR2 SVGEGT. Trimming cost V 6 bases and J 0 bases, with 10 bases left between them. CDR3 length: 14 residues. The CDR3 region is CASRLLVSTDTQYF. In DNA, the CDR3 is TGTGCCAGCAGATTACTCGTAAGCACAGATACGCAGTATTTT.

There are a few counts of this clonotype. In DNA form, the CDR3 reads TGTGCCAGCACCGTCCCAGACAGGGGGCGGGGGAACACTGAAGCTTTCTTT. It is translated as CASTVPDRGRGNTEAFF. The rearrangement uses TRBV6-2 or TRBV6-3 and TRBJ1-1; TRBD1 aligns across 10 bases. The CDR3 totals 17 residues. V trimming: 7 bases; J trimming: 1 base; junction bases outside the gene matches: 12. CDR1 and CDR2 (germline): MNHEY, SVGEGT.

Ten or more counts support this clonotype. J is TRBJ2-3 and V is TRBV5-1; TRBD1 matches 7 bases. Germline-derived CDR1 and CDR2 are SGHRS and YFSETQ. CDR3 length equals 14 residues. Trimming took 6 bases from V and 2 from J; bases not matched to a gene: 6. The CDR3, as DNA: TGCGCCAGCACCAGGACAGGACCCACAGATACGCAGTATTTT. It is translated as CASTRTGPTDTQYF. Using reference TRBV5-1 and TRBJ2-3 for the parts outside the CDR3, the full variable domain is KAGVTQTPRYLIKTRGQQVTLSCSPISGHRSVSWYQQTPGQGLQFLFEYFSETQRNKGNFPGRFSGRQFSNSRSEMNVSTLELGDSALYLCASTRTGPTDTQYFGPGTRLTVL.

This clonotype has a single count. V is TRBV29-1 and J is TRBJ2-3, with D perhaps matching TRBD1 (6 bases). The V and J ends lost 7 bases and 3 bases respectively, with 17 bases between them. The germline gives CDR1 SQVTM, CDR2 ANQGSEA. The CDR3 has 14 residues. CDR3 protein: CSALTGFGTDTQYF. DNA of the CDR3: TGCAGCGCCCTGACAGGTTTCGGAACAGATACGCAGTATTTT.

This CDR3 reads CSAESGQGDSRYF. The CDR3 nucleotides are TGCAGTGCGGAATCGGGACAGGGGGATTCCCGGTACTTC. This rearrangement joins TRBV20-1 to TRBJ2-7; 11 bases agree with TRBD1. CDR3 size: 13 residues. J was trimmed by 12 bases and V by 6 bases; bases with no gene match: 13. From germline, CDR1 is DFQATT and CDR2 SNEGSKA (reference sequence).

The genes are TRBV5-6 and TRBJ2-5; 7 bases are a match to TRBD1. Germline V CDR1 and CDR2: SGHDT, YYEEEE. The CDR3 is 14 residues long. The ends lost 4 bases at V and 2 bases at J; junction bases unmatched: 5. In DNA form, the CDR3 reads TGTGCCAGCAGCGTCTCGGGACAGCAAGAGACCCAGTACTTC. It translates to CASSVSGQQETQYF.

This clonotype was recorded a few times. The chain combines TRBV7-9 with TRBJ2-5; D remains unclear. The J call may be incorrect, as the DNA end agrees better with TRBJ2-1. Looked up from germline, CDR1 is SEHNR and CDR2 is FQNEAQ (reference sequence). The CDR3 has 13 residues. The CDR3 bases are TGTGCCAGCAGCTTATTTCTGGGGAATGAGCAGTTCTTC. Translated, it gives CASSLFLGNEQFF.